A selection of T cell receptor beta chains follows, all from one sample in a study of persistence of HIV-infected CD4 T cells. These receptors have no identified antigens. Assay used: immunoSEQ multiplex PCR; TCRdb lists only in-frame clones, some missing. The repertoire holds tens of thousands of clones, with 75% to 85% as singletons. The sequences come from CD4+ T cells sorted from PBMCs after roughly 18-hour stimulation, collected from a patient who received antiretroviral therapy. Every receptor here comes from an adult woman with HIV who was CMV-seropositive. CDR3s include the opening cysteine and the closing phenylalanine or tryptophan. The order of the fields is V gene, D gene, CDR3 length, CDR3 protein. A D gene is named only where the DNA matches it firmly.

V gene: TRBV27; D gene: TRBD1; CDR3 length: 15; CDR3 protein: CASSQSGTATYEQYF
V gene: TRBV3-1/TRBV3-2; D gene: TRBD1; CDR3 length: 13; CDR3 protein: CASSRTGGDTQYF
V gene: TRBV19; D gene: TRBD1; CDR3 length: 14; CDR3 protein: CASSKQGAKETQYF
V gene: TRBV7-2; D gene: -; CDR3 length: 14; CDR3 protein: CASSLAGGWETQYF
V gene: TRBV7-3; D gene: TRBD1; CDR3 length: 17; CDR3 protein: CASSPGTGFKYTDTQYF
V gene: TRBV10-3; D gene: -; CDR3 length: 13; CDR3 protein: CAITQSSNQPQHF
V gene: TRBV6-6; D gene: -; CDR3 length: 13; CDR3 protein: CAGGQGANTEAFF
V gene: TRBV14; D gene: -; CDR3 length: 13; CDR3 protein: CASSWGDGNTIYF
V gene: TRBV12-5; D gene: -; CDR3 length: 12; CDR3 protein: CASALENTEAFF
V gene: TRBV28; D gene: -; CDR3 length: 13; CDR3 protein: CASRDGATYGYTF
V gene: TRBV9; D gene: TRBD1; CDR3 length: 14; CDR3 protein: CASSKDRGRNEQFF
V gene: TRBV19; D gene: TRBD1; CDR3 length: 18; CDR3 protein: CASSDRARILFSGNTIYF
V gene: TRBV7-6; D gene: -; CDR3 length: 13; CDR3 protein: CASSSDRNTEAFF
V gene: TRBV3-1/TRBV3-2; D gene: -; CDR3 length: 15; CDR3 protein: CASSQQDVAGNTIYF
V gene: TRBV6-5; D gene: TRBD1; CDR3 length: 12; CDR3 protein: CASSWTGAHLHF
V gene: TRBV19; D gene: -; CDR3 length: 14; CDR3 protein: CASSTSGIGTEAFF
V gene: TRBV19; D gene: -; CDR3 length: 14; CDR3 protein: CASRTPGQKVEAFF
V gene: TRBV11-3; D gene: -; CDR3 length: 18; CDR3 protein: CASSLGLTPGLSTDTQYF
V gene: TRBV4-3; D gene: -; CDR3 length: 15; CDR3 protein: CASSQGRRGGDTQYF
V gene: TRBV7-2; D gene: -; CDR3 length: 15; CDR3 protein: CASSPQGSNNQPQHF
V gene: TRBV7-8; D gene: -; CDR3 length: 15; CDR3 protein: CASSLRPGSTGELFF
V gene: TRBV9; D gene: -; CDR3 length: 15; CDR3 protein: CASSVGGLSNYGYTF
V gene: TRBV19; D gene: -; CDR3 length: 13; CDR3 protein: CASSLGGIEKLFF
V gene: TRBV7-8; D gene: TRBD1; CDR3 length: 16; CDR3 protein: CASSLGQGSSYNEQFF
V gene: TRBV7-2; D gene: TRBD2; CDR3 length: 16; CDR3 protein: CASSLLAGGFYNEQFF
V gene: TRBV27; D gene: TRBD2; CDR3 length: 14; CDR3 protein: CASSRGLGAHEQFF
V gene: TRBV30; D gene: TRBD2; CDR3 length: 15; CDR3 protein: CATTVGTSGVDTQYF
V gene: TRBV15; D gene: -; CDR3 length: 16; CDR3 protein: CATSRDVVDSSYGYTF
V gene: TRBV7-2; D gene: -; CDR3 length: 13; CDR3 protein: CASSSEQNQPQHF
V gene: TRBV28; D gene: -; CDR3 length: 12; CDR3 protein: CASSSMDLLAFF
V gene: TRBV10-1; D gene: -; CDR3 length: 12; CDR3 protein: CASSPPGQPQHF
V gene: TRBV5-6; D gene: -; CDR3 length: 13; CDR3 protein: CASSSPLGMEQFF
V gene: TRBV5-6; D gene: TRBD1; CDR3 length: 14; CDR3 protein: CASSFGTEATEAFF
V gene: TRBV7-2; D gene: -; CDR3 length: 13; CDR3 protein: CASSFGVSNEQFF
V gene: TRBV19; D gene: -; CDR3 length: 14; CDR3 protein: CASSIRLELNEQFF
V gene: TRBV10-1; D gene: -; CDR3 length: 11; CDR3 protein: CASSDSSTQYF
V gene: TRBV2; D gene: -; CDR3 length: 14; CDR3 protein: CASSGLDGAYEQYF